In this sample, the clone carrying this TCR beta chain turned up a few times. Its antigen is as yet unknown. RNA transcripts served as the template for amplifying TCR beta CDR3 regions. With the HTBI primer set, the TCR CDR3 went through a first round of RT-PCR. TCRdb re-called the multiplex PCR reads through MiXCR, storing one row per CDR3 protein. The table records fewer than 500,000 distinct CDR3 sequences, about 14% of them present only once. The entry originates in a study of T cells in Graves' hyperthyroidism and ophthalmopathy. Study-wide points: From stable hyperthyroidism, ophthalmopathy was separated by a 13 V-J model.

The source of this sequence is a woman in her twenties or thirties with Graves' ophthalmopathy. Sequencing input: blood.

DNA for the CDR3: TGTGCCTGGAGTACCCGGGGGTCCGCCCGGTTTGGCTATGGCTACACCTTC. It specifies CAWSTRGSARFGYGYTF. The chain is built from TRBV30 and TRBJ1-2; perhaps TRBD1 as D (5 bases). Germline loops: CDR1 GTSNPN, CDR2 SVGIG (reference sequence). V was trimmed by 2 bases and J by 4 bases, leaving 23 bases between them. CDR3 size: 17 residues.